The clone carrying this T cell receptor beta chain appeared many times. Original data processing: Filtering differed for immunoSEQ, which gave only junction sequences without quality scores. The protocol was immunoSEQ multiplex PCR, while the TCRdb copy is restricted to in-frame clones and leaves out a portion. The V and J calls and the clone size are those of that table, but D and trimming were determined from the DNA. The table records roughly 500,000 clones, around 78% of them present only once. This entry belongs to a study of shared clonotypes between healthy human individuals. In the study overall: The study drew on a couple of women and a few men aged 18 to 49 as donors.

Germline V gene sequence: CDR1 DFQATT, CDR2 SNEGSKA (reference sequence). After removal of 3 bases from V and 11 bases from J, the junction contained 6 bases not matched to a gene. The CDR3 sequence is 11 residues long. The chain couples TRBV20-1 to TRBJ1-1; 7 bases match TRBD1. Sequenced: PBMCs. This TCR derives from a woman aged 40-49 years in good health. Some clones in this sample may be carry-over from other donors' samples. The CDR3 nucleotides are TGCAGTGCTAGGGGGACAGCCAAGGCTTTCTTT. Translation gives CSARGTAKAFF.